The entry below gives a single TCR beta chain sequence along with its context. Its antigen is still unknown. This sample was included in a study of cytomegalovirus exposure and HLA in healthy donors. Study information: It was reported in a later analysis that the same platform had been used for the 120 validation repertoires as for the 666 first-cohort repertoires.

Trimming cost V 2 bases and J 1 base, with 15 bases left between them. CDR1 is LGHNA and CDR2 is YSLEER in the germline V gene. This CDR3 comprises 17 residues. The donors were in the roughly 130-subject validation cohort, distinct from the approximately 730-subject first cohort. The study, taken as a whole, reports: Reports indicated that the classifier achieved high specificity and sensitivity in diagnosing cytomegalovirus status. Investigators reported 150 to 200 TCR beta chains as tied to cytomegalovirus.

The repertoire was sequenced with immunoSEQ multiplex PCR; TCRdb's copy has only in-frame clones and lacks some. The sample records approximately 300,000 clones, about 90% being singletons. This TCR derives from a young woman in good health and CMV-seropositive. The sequencing input was PBMCs. The rearrangement uses TRBV4-3 and TRBJ1-5; D ambiguous. CDR3 protein: CASSQTTLGGSNQPQHF. In DNA, the CDR3 is TGCGCCAGCAGCCAAACTACATTAGGAGGGAGCAATCAGCCCCAGCATTTT.